This T cell receptor beta chain originates from a study of radiation and T cells in renal cell carcinoma. As to this clone: What it recognizes is unknown.

Described time point: blood 2 weeks post-SBRT. As for treatment: 15 Gy SBRT to primary tumor, nephrectomy 4 weeks later. Sequencing used immunoSEQ multiplex PCR; TCRdb keeps in-frame clones, though not all of them. The data show about 130,000 clones, more than 75% seen once. V trimming: 6 bases; J trimming: 8 bases; junction bases outside the gene matches: 6. The CDR3 runs to 13 residues. Germline-derived CDR1 and CDR2 are MDHEN and SYDVKM. Regarding the study as a whole: From baseline, blood top tumor clonotypes peaked at 2 weeks post-radiation.

This clonotype was obtained from a woman aged 70-85 years with renal cell carcinoma. The chain is built from TRBV28 and TRBJ2-2, with 7 bases fitting TRBD1. Sequencing was performed on blood, taken from a patient whose treatment included radiotherapy and nephrectomy. The CDR3 DNA reads as TGTGCCAGCAGAGCGACAGGGAAAGGGGAGCTGTTTTTT. As protein: CASRATGKGELFF.